This T cell receptor beta chain was captured by sequencing in a study of blood T cell repertoires in COVID-19. Study-level information: PBMCs, B-cell-depleted T cells, or T cells provided the cDNA or gDNA that made up the material.

As handled by the study authors: Reference gene primer amplification yielded estimated nucleated cell counts. The protocol was immunoSEQ multiplex PCR, while the TCRdb copy is restricted to in-frame clones and leaves out a portion. V and J calls and clone size are those listed in that table; D and trimming were worked out from the DNA. Here the sample spans around 280,000 clones, 85% being singletons. The trim removed 5 bases at V and 2 bases at J, leaving 5 bases unmatched. CDR1 and CDR2 (germline): KGHSH, LQKENI. The CDR3 is made up of 14 amino acids. The TCR comes from a woman aged 45-65 years with active or convalescent COVID-19. The sample consisted of peripheral blood. This chain uses TRBV18 with TRBJ2-7; 8 nucleotides agree with TRBD2. CDR3 nucleotides: TGTGCCAGCTCAGCCAGCGGGAGCACCTACGAGCAGTACTTC. This translates into CASSASGSTYEQYF.